This is a list of T cell receptor beta chains from one sample in a study of blood T cell repertoires in COVID-19. Only in-frame clones appear in the TCRdb table, and some are missing; sequencing was by immunoSEQ multiplex PCR. Of about 370,000 clones in the sample, 80% to 90% were seen once. The sequenced sample was peripheral blood. Receptor source: a woman aged 30 to 39 with COVID-19, enrolled during active disease. The conserved cysteine and the conserved F or W are not part of the CDR3 here. The order of the fields is CDR3 protein, D gene, J gene, V gene. The D gene is left open where the match is weak.

ATSEVGQSGELF,TRBD1,TRBJ2-2,TRBV24-1
ASSWSTGGGTEAF,TRBD1,TRBJ1-1,TRBV7-9
ASRPDRGYGEQY,TRBD1,TRBJ2-7,TRBV5-1
ASSSPSGYQETQY,TRBD2,TRBJ2-5,TRBV5-1
ASVAGGSTDTQY,TRBD2,TRBJ2-3,TRBV2
ASRIMTGALF,TRBD1,TRBJ1-1,TRBV27
ASTDGAGGIDTQY,TRBD2,TRBJ2-3,TRBV7-9
ASSVSVSSGNTIY,NA,TRBJ1-3,TRBV9
ASRRELDTGELF,TRBD2,TRBJ2-2,TRBV6-5
ASSLRGTGSNEKLF,NA,TRBJ1-4,TRBV6-6
AISGDSGNEQF,NA,TRBJ2-1,TRBV10-3
ASSLTGRAF,NA,TRBJ1-1,TRBV12-3/TRBV12-4
ASSQVETESDEQY,NA,TRBJ2-7,TRBV4-3
ASSVGENTGELF,NA,TRBJ2-2,TRBV5-1
ASSFPGQPNQPQH,TRBD1,TRBJ1-5,TRBV7-4
ASRNGQDHSPLH,TRBD1,TRBJ1-6,TRBV6-5
ASSHPTGGANTEAF,TRBD1,TRBJ1-1,TRBV4-2
ASSRRGDRESTDTQY,TRBD1,TRBJ2-3,TRBV6-6
ASSSRGGADEKLF,TRBD1,TRBJ1-4,TRBV9
ASSLNDRQVYPYTIY,NA,TRBJ1-3,TRBV5-1
ASSSNSREQF,NA,TRBJ2-1,TRBV5-5
ASSLRSITEKLF,NA,TRBJ1-4,TRBV19
ASSLGQNRYGYT,NA,TRBJ1-2,TRBV5-5
ASSDPGTRNTEAF,NA,TRBJ1-1,TRBV25-1
ASSEGTGGIEQF,TRBD1,TRBJ2-1,TRBV2
ASSLTGDQPQH,TRBD1,TRBJ1-5,TRBV7-2
ASTDLGEGYGYT,NA,TRBJ1-2,TRBV5-4